This T cell receptor (beta chain) was recovered during a study of post-analysis software for immune sequencing data. Overall study context: Secondary progressive, relapsing-remitting and progressive-relapsing multiple sclerosis were among the included disease courses.

Included in the TCR beta cDNA libraries were unique molecular identifiers. About half a million cDNA molecules were recovered from an input of about 0.9 to 10 million T cells. TCRdb re-derived calls from the PCR reads in MiXCR, one entry per CDR3 protein. Found here are hundreds of thousands of distinct CDR3 sequences, about 27% of them singletons; the top ten hold roughly 0.53%. In the case of this clonotype: The target antigen is unknown.

Overall study findings and caveats: Patients had higher frequencies than controls of four to six TRBV segments, including TRBV5-6, TRBV5-1 and TRBV20-1. Normalized Chao1 diversity in multiple sclerosis patients fell significantly below that of controls.

CDR1 and CDR2 from the germline V gene are MNHNY and SVGAGI (reference sequence). V gave up 5 bases and J gave up 11 bases, with 18 bases separating them. This CDR3 contains 13 residues. Sequenced input: blood. The origin of this receptor is a girl aged 10-17 years with multiple sclerosis. The chain uses TRBV6-6 and TRBJ2-5; no definite D call. The CDR3 DNA reads as TGTGCCAGCAGTCAATTACGGAACGATGAGCAGTACTTC. Its translation: CASSQLRNDEQYF.